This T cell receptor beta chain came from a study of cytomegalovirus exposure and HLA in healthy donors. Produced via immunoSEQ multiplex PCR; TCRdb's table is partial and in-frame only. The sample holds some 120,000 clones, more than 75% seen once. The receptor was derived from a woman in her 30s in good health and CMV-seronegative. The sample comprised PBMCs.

This chain's CDR3 is CASRASPGSGNTIYF. The CDR3 DNA follows: TGCGCCAGCCGCGCATCTCCAGGCTCTGGAAACACCATATATTTT. V usage is TRBV4-1 and J usage is TRBJ1-3; no clear D gene. The V gene lost 8 bases and the J gene lost 0 bases, with 14 bases spanning the gap. The CDR3 contains 15 residues. Germline V lookup: CDR1 MGHRA, CDR2 YSYEKL.